This TCR beta chain was sequenced during a study of T cell responses to AZD1222 COVID-19 vaccine. Notes on the study in general: Mapped onto spike, vaccine-associated CD4 TCRs spanned it and were dominant at 160-218 and 743-854.

Trimming took 8 bases from V and 0 from J, leaving 8 bases between them. The CDR3 extends over 13 amino acids. CDR1 and CDR2 from the germline V gene are ENHRY and SYGVKD. A word on this clone: Its antigen is as yet unknown.

Clones were read by immunoSEQ multiplex PCR, and TCRdb kept only the in-frame ones, dropping some. The table records approximately 180,000 clones, 85% to 95% of them present only once. This specimen was peripheral blood, taken on day 0 of AZD1222 vaccination. The TCR sequence derives from an adult in good health. The chain joins TRBV10-3 to TRBJ1-5; tentative D call: TRBD1 (5 bases). CDR3: CAIGGVSNQPQHF. DNA for the CDR3: TGTGCCATCGGGGGAGTTAGCAATCAGCCCCAGCATTTT.